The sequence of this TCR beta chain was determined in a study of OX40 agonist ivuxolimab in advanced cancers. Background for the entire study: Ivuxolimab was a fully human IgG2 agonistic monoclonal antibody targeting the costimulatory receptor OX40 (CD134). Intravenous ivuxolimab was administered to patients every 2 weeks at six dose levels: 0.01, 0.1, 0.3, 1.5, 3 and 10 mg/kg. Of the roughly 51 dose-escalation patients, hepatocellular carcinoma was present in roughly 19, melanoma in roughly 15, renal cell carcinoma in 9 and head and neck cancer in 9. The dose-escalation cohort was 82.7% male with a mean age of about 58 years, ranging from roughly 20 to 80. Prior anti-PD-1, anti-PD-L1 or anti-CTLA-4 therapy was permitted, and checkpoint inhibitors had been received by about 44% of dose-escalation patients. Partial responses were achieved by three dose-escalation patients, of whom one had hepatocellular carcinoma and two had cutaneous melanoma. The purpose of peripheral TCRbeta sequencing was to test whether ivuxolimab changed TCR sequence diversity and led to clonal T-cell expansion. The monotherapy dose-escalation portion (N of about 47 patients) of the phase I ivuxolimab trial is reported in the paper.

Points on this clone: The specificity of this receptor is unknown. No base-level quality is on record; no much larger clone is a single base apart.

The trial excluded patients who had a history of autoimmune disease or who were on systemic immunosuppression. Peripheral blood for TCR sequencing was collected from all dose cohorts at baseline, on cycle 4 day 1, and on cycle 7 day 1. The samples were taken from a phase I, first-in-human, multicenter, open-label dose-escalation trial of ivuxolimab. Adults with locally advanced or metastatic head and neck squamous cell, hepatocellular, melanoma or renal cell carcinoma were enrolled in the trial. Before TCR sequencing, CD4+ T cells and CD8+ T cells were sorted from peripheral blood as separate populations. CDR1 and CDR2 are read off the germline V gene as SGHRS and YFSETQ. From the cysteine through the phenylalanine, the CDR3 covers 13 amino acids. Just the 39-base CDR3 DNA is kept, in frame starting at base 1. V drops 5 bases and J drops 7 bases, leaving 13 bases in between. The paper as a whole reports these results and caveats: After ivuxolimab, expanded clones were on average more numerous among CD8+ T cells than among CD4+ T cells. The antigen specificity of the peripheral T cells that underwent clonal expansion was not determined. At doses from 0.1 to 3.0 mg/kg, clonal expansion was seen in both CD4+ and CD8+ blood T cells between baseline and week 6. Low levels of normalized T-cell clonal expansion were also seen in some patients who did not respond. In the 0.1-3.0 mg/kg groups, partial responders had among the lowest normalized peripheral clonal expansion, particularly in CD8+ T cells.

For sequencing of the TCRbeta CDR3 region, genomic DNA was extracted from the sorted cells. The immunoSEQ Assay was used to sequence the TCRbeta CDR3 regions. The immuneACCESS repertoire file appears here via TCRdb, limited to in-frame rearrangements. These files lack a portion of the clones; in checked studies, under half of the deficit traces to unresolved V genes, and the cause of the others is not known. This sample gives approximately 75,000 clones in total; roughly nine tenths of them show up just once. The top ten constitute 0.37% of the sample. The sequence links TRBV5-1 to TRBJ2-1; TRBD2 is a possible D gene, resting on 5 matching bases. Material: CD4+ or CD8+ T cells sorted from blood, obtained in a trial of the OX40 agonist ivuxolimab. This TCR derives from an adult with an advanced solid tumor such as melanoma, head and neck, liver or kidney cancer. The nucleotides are TGCGCCAGCAGTCCCGACGGGATAAATGAGCAGTTCTTC. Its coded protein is CASSPDGINEQFF.